The sequence of this T cell receptor beta chain was determined in a study of T cell responses to AZD1222 COVID-19 vaccine. TCRdb's table, derived via immunoSEQ multiplex PCR, lists solely in-frame clones and lacks some. Among 95,000 to 110,000 clones, under 95% were seen once, and the ten largest hold roughly a fifth. This CDR3 is 15 amino acids long. CDR1 is SGDLS, CDR2 YYNGEE, per germline. With V trimmed by 2 bases and J by 5 bases, 9 bases remained unmatched. With respect to this clone: Its cognate antigen is unknown.

Study results and caveats: After the peak T cell response, and only then, were repertoires sampled. Increased Spike-specific TCR breadth and depth were observed after two AZD1222 doses. Among the donors, most were white British and more were female, and clonal diversity was possibly underestimated.

The material sequenced was peripheral blood, taken on day 0 of AZD1222 vaccination. This clonotype originated in an adult in good health. This chain joins TRBV9 and TRBJ1-2, with 7 nucleotides matching TRBD1. Here the CDR3 reads CASSVGTALRYGYTF. CDR3 nucleotides: TGTGCCAGCAGCGTGGGGACAGCCCTGAGGTATGGCTACACCTTC.